The 4 T cell receptor beta chains reported below all come from one sample, sequenced in a study of naive and memory T cell subsets. As for treatment: skin biopsy from PPD injection site in Mantoux-positive individual. A UMI-containing oligonucleotide was joined by 3' ligation to the TCR cDNA template. Ligated cDNA underwent four rounds of PCR with nested alpha and beta constant region primers and SP2. One entry per CDR3 protein, called by TCRdb with MiXCR from the UMI-ligation and nested PCR reads. The table has tens of thousands of distinct CDR3 sequences, 4.5% to 7% seen once. The sequences come from skin, collected from a tuberculin skin test site. The receptors derive from an adult in good health.

The chain carries TRBV2 and TRBJ1-1; no clear D. Germline V lookup: CDR1 SNHLY, CDR2 FYNNEI. With 7 bases removed from V and 1 base from J, the gap between germline ends came to 4 bases. The CDR3 spans 11 residues. The DNA for the CDR3 is TGTGCCAGCACGAAGAACACTGAAGCTTTCTTT. Translation: CASTKNTEAFF.

This clonotype was seen ten or more times. The CDR3 region is CASSVVTGLFF. The CDR3 DNA is TGTGCCAGCAGCGTAGTGACAGGGCTTTTCTTT. The rearrangement links TRBV9 to TRBJ1-1; TRBD1 agrees at 7 bases. V gave up 0 bases and J gave up 13 bases; unmatched junction bases: 3. The germline CDR1 and CDR2 sequences are SGDLS and YYNGEE. CDR3 size: 11 residues.

This clonotype appeared many times. The rearrangement uses TRBV6-5 and TRBJ2-7; possibly TRBD1 or TRBD2 for D (5 bases each). The germline V and J ends were trimmed by 0 bases and 0 bases, with 6 bases remaining between them. The CDR3 consists of 14 residues. The germline CDR1 and CDR2 sequences are MNHEY and SVGAGI. The CDR3 DNA is TGTGCCAGCAGTTACTCGGGACCCTCCTACGAGCAGTACTTC. It yields the protein CASSYSGPSYEQYF.

This clonotype occurred many times. J is TRBJ2-5 and V is TRBV6-2 or TRBV6-3; D is ambiguous. The CDR3 runs to 13 residues. CDR1 MNHEY and CDR2 SVGEGT come from the germline V gene. V lost 3 bases to trimming and J lost 3 bases, with 8 bases between them. DNA for the CDR3: TGTGCCAGCAGTTATGAAGGAGAAGAGACCCAGTACTTC. This encodes CASSYEGEETQYF.